This TCR beta chain came from a study of blood T cells in healthy people across ages. The CDR3 spans 15 residues. Deletions cut 7 bases from V and 6 bases from J, with 18 bases between. CDR1 is SNHLY, CDR2 FYNNEI, per germline. A J-beta primer mix and a sample-barcoded 5' primer were used in a second PCR of roughly 6 to 11 cycles. TCRdb analysed the 5' RACE reads with MiXCR anew, one entry per CDR3 protein. This sample yields approximately 780,000 distinct CDR3 sequences, of which roughly 25% are seen a single time; under 3% belongs to the top ten. This sample also belongs to another study, concerning T cells of mothers and their children.

Sequencing used blood. The sequence was obtained from a boy aged 5-17 years in good health. V and J are TRBV2 and TRBJ1-4; the D is unclear. The CDR3 protein is CASKKGRLLDEKLFF. The DNA of the CDR3 is TGTGCCAGCAAGAAAGGTCGACTGCTTGATGAAAAACTGTTTTTT.